This is a list of T cell receptor beta chains from one sample in a study of T cell repertoires in cytomegalovirus infection. TCRdb reprocessed the reads with MiXCR, giving one entry per CDR3 protein. The repertoire holds a few hundred thousand distinct CDR3 sequences, with roughly 43% as singletons. These receptors' antigens are unknown. The sample consisted of cultured PBMCs, taken from culture after CMV antigen stimulation. The receptors derive from a human donor in good health (CMV status not recorded). Some clones in this sample may be carry-over from other donors' samples. The CDR3 runs from the conserved cysteine through the conserved F or W. Fields, in order: J gene, V gene, CDR3 protein.

j_gene: TRBJ2-1
v_gene: TRBV7-2
CDR3aa: CASTTIRLAGVANEQFF

j_gene: TRBJ1-2
v_gene: TRBV4-2
CDR3aa: CASSQGGRSSPGGDGYTF

j_gene: TRBJ2-2
v_gene: TRBV6-2/TRBV6-3
CDR3aa: CASSVPGLAGAGTGELFF

j_gene: TRBJ1-2
v_gene: TRBV6-1
CDR3aa: CASSPFEEGQGYYGYTF

j_gene: TRBJ1-6
v_gene: TRBV7-6
CDR3aa: CASSLAWDSPLHF

j_gene: TRBJ2-3
v_gene: TRBV7-2
CDR3aa: CASSQRLAGDPTDTQYF

j_gene: TRBJ1-2
v_gene: TRBV29-1
CDR3aa: CSTQTELYGYTF

j_gene: TRBJ1-6
v_gene: TRBV7-9
CDR3aa: CASSHGQGGVKSPLHF

j_gene: TRBJ2-2
v_gene: TRBV20-1
CDR3aa: CSARFGGSTGELFF

j_gene: TRBJ2-7
v_gene: TRBV5-1
CDR3aa: CATSPPGARNEQYF

j_gene: TRBJ2-5
v_gene: TRBV7-2
CDR3aa: CASSLGQAMFETQYF

j_gene: TRBJ2-4
v_gene: TRBV28
CDR3aa: CASSLYLAKNIQYF

j_gene: TRBJ1-6
v_gene: TRBV12-3/TRBV12-4
CDR3aa: CASRRKGADSPLHF

j_gene: TRBJ2-5
v_gene: TRBV7-2
CDR3aa: CASSLYQGDGTQYF

j_gene: TRBJ1-3
v_gene: TRBV12-5
CDR3aa: CASGLVRGDSGNTIYF

j_gene: TRBJ2-7
v_gene: TRBV2
CDR3aa: CASSEALLSYEQYF

j_gene: TRBJ2-1
v_gene: TRBV7-8
CDR3aa: CASSLTVHNEQFF

j_gene: TRBJ2-1
v_gene: TRBV7-8
CDR3aa: CASSLMGGGPYYNEQFF

j_gene: TRBJ1-4
v_gene: TRBV7-2
CDR3aa: CASSLVTANEKLFF

j_gene: TRBJ1-6
v_gene: TRBV7-2
CDR3aa: CASSLIGVGNSPLHF

j_gene: TRBJ2-7
v_gene: TRBV7-2
CDR3aa: CASSLAVQSYEQYF

j_gene: TRBJ1-1
v_gene: TRBV18
CDR3aa: CASSGAGNTEAFF

j_gene: TRBJ2-1
v_gene: TRBV27
CDR3aa: CASALAGAYNEQFF

j_gene: TRBJ2-3
v_gene: TRBV7-2
CDR3aa: CASSFYGDTQYF

j_gene: TRBJ2-1
v_gene: TRBV7-6
CDR3aa: CASSLGRGGVDEQFF

j_gene: TRBJ2-5
v_gene: TRBV5-4
CDR3aa: CASSDGTSGETQYF

j_gene: TRBJ1-5
v_gene: TRBV28
CDR3aa: CASSLVGRSDQPQHF

j_gene: TRBJ1-1
v_gene: TRBV6-2/TRBV6-3
CDR3aa: CASSYANTEAFF

j_gene: TRBJ1-2
v_gene: TRBV28
CDR3aa: CASSLLTGLGYTF